Each of the 14 T cell receptor beta chains below was sequenced from the same sample in a study of OX40 agonist ivuxolimab in advanced cancers. This table comes from immunoSEQ multiplex PCR, and its TCRdb copy is limited to in-frame clones, with some not included. The data show around 60,000 clones, with 87% seen just once and 16% held by the top ten. Source: CD4+ or CD8+ T cells sorted from blood, taken in a trial of the OX40 agonist ivuxolimab. These receptors all come from an adult with an advanced solid tumor such as melanoma, head and neck, liver or kidney cancer.

The chain is built from TRBV27 and TRBJ2-7; D remains unclear. The length of the CDR3 is 14 residues. V lost 0 bases and J lost 3, with 9 bases in between. Germline CDR1 MNHEY, CDR2 SMNVEV (reference sequence). Here the CDR3 reads CASSLSSGYYEQYF. The CDR3 nucleotides are TGTGCCAGCAGTTTATCGTCGGGTTACTACGAGCAGTACTTC.

This chain connects TRBV7-3 to TRBJ2-7; D uncertain. The CDR3 is 14 amino acids. V gave up 0 bases and J gave up 2 bases, with 8 bases separating them. Germline V gene sequence: CDR1 SGHTA, CDR2 FQGTGA. The CDR3 DNA reads as TGTGCCAGCAGCTTAACGACTGGGGCCTACGAGCAGTACTTC. Its protein product is CASSLTTGAYEQYF. Together with reference TRBV7-3 and TRBJ2-7, the CDR3 gives the full variable domain: GAGVSQTPSNKVTEKGKYVELRCDPISGHTALYWYRQSLGQGPEFLIYFQGTGAADDSGLPNDRFFAVRPEGSVSTLKIQRTERGDSAVYLCASSLTTGAYEQYFGPGTRLTVT.

This clone was counted once. The chain combines TRBV6-1 with TRBJ1-5; D remains unclear. The germline CDR1 and CDR2 sequences are MNHNS and SASEGT. CDR3 size: 14 residues. V was trimmed by 6 bases and J by 0 bases, leaving 9 bases between them. CDR3 region: CASRTLYSNQPQHF. CDR3 nucleotide sequence: TGTGCCAGCAGGACACTTTATAGCAATCAGCCCCAGCATTTT.

A single count supports this clone. The V gene is TRBV7-6, the J gene TRBJ1-1; D unresolved. There are 14 residues in the CDR3. Between the trimmed V and J ends, which lost 6 bases and 6 bases, there was a span of 17 bases. Germline assignment: CDR1 SGHVS and CDR2 FNYEAQ. The CDR3 DNA reads TGTGCCAGCAGTCCCCCCTTTGGAGCGGCTGAAGCTTTCTTT. Residues: CASSPPFGAAEAFF.

The CDR3 sequence: CASSQAGTGFDYEQYF. In DNA, the CDR3 is TGTGCCAGCAGCCAAGCCGGGACAGGGTTTGATTACGAGCAGTACTTC. The J gene is TRBJ2-7, the V gene TRBV4-2; 9 positions match TRBD1. V trimming: 1 base; J trimming: 4 bases; junction bases outside the gene matches: 8. CDR1 is LGHNA, CDR2 YNFKEQ, per germline. The CDR3 has 16 amino acids.

The chain carries TRBV10-1 and TRBJ2-1; TRBD1 might be the D (5 bases). The CDR3 loop spans 12 amino acids. CDR1 is WNHNN and CDR2 is SYGVQD in the germline V gene (reference sequence). The V gene lost 0 bases and the J gene lost 10 bases, with 7 bases spanning the gap. The DNA for the CDR3 is TGCGCCAGCAGTGAGTCGACAGCCGAGCAGTTCTTC. The encoded protein is CASSESTAEQFF.

CDR3 in DNA: TGTGCCAGCAGCCAAGCTTCCGACGGGAGAGCTAGGTATTTT. Amino acids: CASSQASDGRARYF. The chain carries TRBV14 and TRBJ2-3; the D gene is possibly TRBD2 (6 bases). From germline, CDR1 is SGHDN and CDR2 FVKESK. This CDR3 has 14 amino acids. The V end was cut by 1 base, the J end by 14 bases, with 19 bases between.

This chain uses TRBV10-3 with TRBJ2-3; TRBD2 matches 9 bases. V was clipped by 5 bases and J by 1 base; unmatched bases: 10. The germline V gene encodes CDR1 ENHRY and CDR2 SYGVKD. The CDR3 runs 17 residues. The CDR3 protein is CAISTQGASGGTDTQYF. Written as DNA, the CDR3 is TGTGCCATCAGTACCCAAGGGGCTAGCGGGGGCACAGATACGCAGTATTTT.

There are a few counts of this clone. The CDR3 here is CASSPLSSYNEQFF. The CDR3 bases are TGTGCCAGCAGCCCCCTAAGCTCCTACAATGAGCAGTTCTTC. The gene calls are TRBV7-6 and TRBJ2-1, with no clear D. This CDR3 comprises 14 residues. CDR1 SGHVS and CDR2 FNYEAQ come from the germline V gene. V was pared by 5 bases and J by 0 bases, with 8 bases between.

The chain employs TRBV5-1 and TRBJ2-1; 10 bases agree with TRBD2. The length of the CDR3 is 16 residues. With V trimmed by 1 base and J by 3 bases, 4 bases remained unmatched. In germline, CDR1 is SGHRS, CDR2 YFSETQ. The CDR3 protein is CASSLSGTSDYNEQFF. In DNA, the CDR3 is TGCGCCAGCAGCTTGTCCGGGACTAGCGACTACAATGAGCAGTTCTTC.

The chain is built from TRBV6-1 and TRBJ2-7; 10 bases match TRBD2. Germline CDR1 is MNHNS and CDR2 is SASEGT. The CDR3 length is 17 residues. V gave up 2 bases and J gave up 2 bases; unmatched junction bases: 9. The CDR3 protein is CASSEPSSGRRPYEQYF. Here the CDR3 DNA reads TGTGCCAGCAGTGAACCTTCTAGCGGGAGACGACCCTACGAGCAGTACTTC.

The chain is built from TRBV13 and TRBJ2-1; 7 positions agree with TRBD2. Unmatched junction bases numbered 9, after V lost 1 base and J lost 9 bases. Germline CDR1 PRHDT, CDR2 FYEKMQ (reference sequence). The CDR3 loop spans 15 amino acids. The CDR3 spells CASSLDSGRMGEQFF. The CDR3 nucleotides read TGTGCCAGCAGCTTAGACTCCGGGAGGATGGGTGAGCAGTTCTTC.

The chain uses TRBV6-5 and TRBJ2-7; D call uncertain. The CDR3 has 14 residues. Germline V CDR1 and CDR2: MNHEY, SVGAGI. Trimming took off 0 bases at V and 7 bases at J, with 13 bases between the two ends. Here the CDR3 reads CASSYSRGAWEQYF. In DNA form, the CDR3 reads TGTGCCAGCAGTTACTCGAGAGGTGCGTGGGAGCAGTACTTC.

This chain connects TRBV7-9 to TRBJ2-7, with D perhaps matching TRBD2 (5 bases). The CDR3 runs 13 residues. V was trimmed by 2 bases and J by 2 bases, leaving 7 bases between them. Germline CDR1 reads SEHNR; CDR2 reads FQNEAQ (reference sequence). In DNA form, the CDR3 reads TGTGCCAGCAGCTTAAACGGGGCCTACGAGCAGTACTTC. Amino acids: CASSLNGAYEQYF.